The TCR beta chain under discussion was sequenced for a study of blood T cells in healthy people across ages. Broader study findings: Researchers judged that diversity estimates from one million T cells fell short of true values. Donor CMV status was unknown, possibly confounding expanded clonotype changes.

This CDR3 is built from 17 residues. With 0 bases clipped from V and 7 bases from J, the junction kept 8 bases outside the gene matches. Germline V lookup: CDR1 SGHTA, CDR2 FQGTGA. The use of a sample-barcoded 5' primer and a J-beta primer mix characterized a second PCR of roughly 6 to 11 cycles. TCRdb re-called the 5' RACE reads with MiXCR, one entry per CDR3 protein. This repertoire shows 600,000 to 1,000,000 distinct CDR3 sequences, just under 25% found once; its top ten account for 3% to 4.5%. As regards this clonotype: Its target is not known.

These same records also appear under a second study, on T cells of mothers and their children.

The specimen sequenced was blood. The sequence came from a boy aged 10-17 years in good health. The rearrangement links TRBV7-3 to TRBJ2-1; the match to TRBD2 covers 11 bases. In nucleotides, the CDR3 is TGTGCCAGCAGCTTAACGGCCGGGACTAGCGGTAGGAATGAGCAGTTCTTC. Translated: CASSLTAGTSGRNEQFF.